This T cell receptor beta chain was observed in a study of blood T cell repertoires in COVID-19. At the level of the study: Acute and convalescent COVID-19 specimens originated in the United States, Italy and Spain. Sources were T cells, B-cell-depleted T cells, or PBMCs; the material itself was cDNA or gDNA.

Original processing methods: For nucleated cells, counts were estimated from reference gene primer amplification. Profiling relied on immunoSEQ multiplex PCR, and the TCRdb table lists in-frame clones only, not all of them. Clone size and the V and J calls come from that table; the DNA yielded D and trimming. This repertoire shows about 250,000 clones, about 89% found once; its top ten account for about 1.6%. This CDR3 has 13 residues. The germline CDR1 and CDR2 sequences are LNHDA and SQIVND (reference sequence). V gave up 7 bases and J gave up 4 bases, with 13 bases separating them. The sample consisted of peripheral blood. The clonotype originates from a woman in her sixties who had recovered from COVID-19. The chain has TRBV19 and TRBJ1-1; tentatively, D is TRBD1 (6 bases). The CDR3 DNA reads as TGTGCCAGTATGAGGGGGGAGGGCACTGAAGCTTTCTTT. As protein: CASMRGEGTEAFF.